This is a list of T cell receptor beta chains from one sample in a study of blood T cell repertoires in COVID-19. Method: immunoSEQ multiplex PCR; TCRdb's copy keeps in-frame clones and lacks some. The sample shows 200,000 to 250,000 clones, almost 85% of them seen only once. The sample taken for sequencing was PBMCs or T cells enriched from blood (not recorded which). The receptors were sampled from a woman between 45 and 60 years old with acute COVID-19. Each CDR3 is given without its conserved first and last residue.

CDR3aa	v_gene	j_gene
ASSFSSNQPQH	TRBV12-3/TRBV12-4	TRBJ1-5
ATSRDKAGAREQY	TRBV15	TRBJ2-7
ASSLWGTSNNEQF	TRBV5-8	TRBJ2-1
ASDITGELF	TRBV12-5	TRBJ2-2
AWSSLDRDFYNEQF	TRBV30	TRBJ2-1
ASTTKSGFETQY	TRBV3-1/TRBV3-2	TRBJ2-5
ASSYSTGFNQPQH	TRBV6-2/TRBV6-3	TRBJ1-5
ASSQAPLLYNEQF	TRBV3-1/TRBV3-2	TRBJ2-1
ASSQVLGTGPREQY	TRBV4-2	TRBJ2-7
ASSLIGDRGKYEQY	TRBV7-8	TRBJ2-7
ASSHHRDTNKMGYNEQF	TRBV9	TRBJ2-1
ASRRQGRYEQY	TRBV27	TRBJ2-7
AWSFGRGGRMNEQF	TRBV30	TRBJ2-1
ASSELRRDQPQH	TRBV6-1	TRBJ1-5
ASSEGSGYSPLH	TRBV6-1	TRBJ1-6
ASSQEEYWGDRGARRTGYT	TRBV14	TRBJ1-2
ASSRGQMQNGYT	TRBV3-1/TRBV3-2	TRBJ1-2
ASSSGTGPNYGYT	TRBV9	TRBJ1-2
ASSVGRGFNQPQH	TRBV9	TRBJ1-5
ASSLAYPQTTEAF	TRBV27	TRBJ1-1
ASTRVTNYGYT	TRBV2	TRBJ1-2
ASSRGGANTGELF	TRBV5-1	TRBJ2-2
ATARQKDYEQY	TRBV6-5	TRBJ2-7
ASSPRQGGYT	TRBV4-3	TRBJ1-2
ASSLTHLAGGPYEQY	TRBV7-6	TRBJ2-7